This T cell receptor beta chain is from a study of OX40 agonist ivuxolimab in advanced cancers. Study-level information: Patients were treated with ivuxolimab, an agonistic anti-OX40 (CD134) antibody. Patients were under 90% male with ages about 23 to 79, mean approximately 62.

This clone appeared a few times. Its antigen is not known. Assay: immunoSEQ multiplex PCR; the TCRdb copy retains only in-frame clones and omits some. Among tens of thousands of clones listed, around 90% were seen once. The study's findings and limits: Partial responders at 0.1-3.0 mg/kg had among the lowest clonal expansion.

V shed 6 bases and J shed 8 bases, with 19 bases lying between them. CDR3 length: 14 residues. Germline values: CDR1 MNHEY, CDR2 SVGAGI. The sample was CD4+ or CD8+ T cells sorted from blood, taken in a trial of the OX40 agonist ivuxolimab. This receptor was obtained from an adult with an advanced solid tumor such as melanoma, head and neck, liver or kidney cancer. The chain joins TRBV6-5 to TRBJ1-2; the D gene is possibly TRBD1 (6 bases). CDR3 loop: CASSPSQGARGYTF. CDR3 in DNA: TGTGCCAGCAGCCCCTCACAGGGTGCACGCGGCTACACCTTC.